The 20 T cell receptor beta chains listed next were all sequenced from one sample in a study of shared clonotypes between healthy human individuals. TCRdb keeps only in-frame clones here, not all; method: immunoSEQ multiplex PCR. The table includes 2 million to 2.5 million clones, approximately 93% detected once. Source material: naive CD4+ T cells from PBMCs. Subset indicated: CD45RA+ positively selected. These receptors were taken from a young man in good health. Some clones in this sample may be carry-over from other donors' samples.

The chain couples TRBV30 to TRBJ1-2, with a possible D match to TRBD1 (6 bases). The CDR3 is made up of 12 amino acids. Looked up from germline, CDR1 is GTSNPN and CDR2 is SVGIG (reference sequence). The V end lost 0 bases, the J end lost 6 bases, and 8 bases lay between the germline ends. In nucleotides, the CDR3 is TGTGCCTGGAGTGTACCAGGGGATGGCTACACCTTC. Amino acid sequence: CAWSVPGDGYTF.

The CDR3 reads CASSFRLTSSYEQYF. CDR3 bases: TGTGCCAGCAGCTTTAGACTTACGAGCTCCTACGAGCAGTACTTC. J is TRBJ2-7 and V is TRBV5-6; no clear D. CDR1 and CDR2 from the germline V gene are SGHDT and YYEEEE. V dropped 2 bases and J dropped 0 bases, with 12 bases sitting between them. CDR3 length equals 15 residues.

The CDR3 coding sequence is TGTGCCAGCAGCCGACAGCCACACGAGGGAAACACCATATATTTT. It translates to CASSRQPHEGNTIYF. This chain links TRBV6-5 with TRBJ1-3; weak D call: TRBD1 (5 bases). Germline loops: CDR1 MNHEY, CDR2 SVGAGI. V was trimmed by 6 bases and J by 4 bases, leaving 16 bases between them. The CDR3 extends over 15 amino acids.

The chain uses TRBV29-1 and TRBJ1-2, with D maybe TRBD1 (6 bases). Germline lookup yields CDR1 SQVTM and CDR2 ANQGSEA. This CDR3 region has 13 residues. The V end was cut by 4 bases, the J end by 6 bases, with 15 bases between. The CDR3 coding sequence is TGCAGCGTTGGGGGGGCAGGGATCGATGGCTACACCTTC. Protein: CSVGGAGIDGYTF.

This clone has more than one count but fewer than ten. The chain carries TRBV20-1 and TRBJ1-1; D not certain. Germline loops: CDR1 DFQATT, CDR2 SNEGSKA (reference sequence). There are 10 residues in the CDR3. V dropped 3 bases and J dropped 8 bases, with 7 bases sitting between them. CDR3 sequence: CSASIGEAFF. CDR3 nucleotides: TGCAGTGCTAGTATCGGGGAAGCTTTCTTT.

The chain recombines TRBV30 with TRBJ1-5, with D possibly TRBD1 on 5 matching bases. The CDR3 runs to 13 residues. With 1 base removed from V and 6 bases from J, the gap between germline ends came to 10 bases. CDR1 and CDR2 from the germline V gene are GTSNPN and SVGIG (reference sequence). The CDR3 region has the DNA TGTGCCTGGAGTGGGGGGGGTGCTCAGCCCCAGCATTTT. Residues: CAWSGGGAQPQHF. Looking up the rest from reference TRBV30 and TRBJ1-5 gives the full variable domain: SQTIHQWPATLVQPVGSPLSLECTVEGTSNPNLYWYRQAAGRGLQLLFYSVGIGQISSEVPQNLSASRPQDRQFILSSKKLLLSDSGFYLCAWSGGGAQPQHFGDGTRLSIL.

The V gene is TRBV7-6, the J gene TRBJ2-6, with 7 bases that match TRBD1. J lost 3 bases, V lost 4 bases, and 6 bases had no gene match. Germline-derived CDR1 and CDR2 are SGHVS and FNYEAQ. The CDR3 length is 16 residues. The CDR3 loop reads CASSSGGDLGANVLTF. CDR3 nucleotides: TGTGCCAGCAGCTCAGGGGGAGATCTTGGGGCCAACGTCCTGACTTTC.

To note about this clone: The same CDR3 can be traced to other DNA sequences in this sample. The chain recombines TRBV5-1 with TRBJ2-3; 10 bases agree with TRBD2. Germline V gene data show CDR1 as SGHRS and CDR2 as YFSETQ. V dropped 4 bases and J dropped 0; count of bases not matched to a gene: 5. This CDR3 region has 16 residues. The CDR3 region is CASSRRTSGSTDTQYF. DNA of the CDR3: TGCGCCAGCAGCAGGAGGACTAGCGGTAGCACAGATACGCAGTATTTT.

This chain links TRBV5-1 with TRBJ2-5, with TRBD1 matching 9 bases. V gave up 6 bases and J gave up 2 bases; unmatched junction bases: 8. Germline lookup yields CDR1 SGHRS and CDR2 YFSETQ. The CDR3 loop spans 15 amino acids. DNA of the CDR3: TGCGCCAGCACCCTGACGACAGGGGGGCAAGAGACCCAGTACTTC. Protein: CASTLTTGGQETQYF.

This sequence joins TRBV5-4 and TRBJ1-4, with a tentative D call TRBD1 (5 bases). Germline CDR1 and CDR2: SGHNT and YYREEE (reference sequence). V gave up 5 bases and J gave up 3 bases, with 14 bases separating them. The length of the CDR3 is 15 residues. The CDR3 here is CASSPEGPANEKLFF. CDR3 DNA sequence: TGTGCCAGCAGTCCTGAGGGGCCTGCTAATGAAAAACTGTTTTTT.

This clone was seen a handful of times. The rearrangement links TRBV23-1 to TRBJ1-5; TRBD1 matches 10 bases. TRBV23-1 is an ORF, with its function uncertain. The CDR3 totals 15 residues. V shed 4 bases and J 1 base; nucleotides not matched to a gene: 1. The CDR3 is CASSRQGASNQPQHF. The CDR3 DNA follows: TGCGCCAGCAGTCGACAGGGGGCCAGCAATCAGCCCCAGCATTTT.

This sequence joins TRBV7-9 and TRBJ2-7, with D possibly called TRBD1 or TRBD2 (5 bases each). The length of the CDR3 is 13 residues. The V end was cut by 5 bases, the J end by 0 bases, with 8 bases between. Per the germline V gene, CDR1 is SEHNR and CDR2 is FQNEAQ (reference sequence). Here the CDR3 reads CASSIGTSYEQYF. The DNA of the CDR3 is TGTGCCAGCAGCATCGGGACCTCCTACGAGCAGTACTTC.

This chain links TRBV6-5 with TRBJ1-1; tentative D call: TRBD1 (5 bases). Germline V gives CDR1 MNHEY, CDR2 SVGAGI. This CDR3 is 15 amino acids long. Trimming cost V 6 bases and J 0 bases, with 14 bases left between them. The CDR3 DNA reads TGTGCCAGCAGCCTGGGACGGGACCTGAACACTGAAGCTTTCTTT. Translating it yields CASSLGRDLNTEAFF.

The rearrangement links TRBV5-4 to TRBJ2-1, with 7 bases fitting TRBD2. This CDR3 region has 18 residues. In germline, CDR1 is SGHNT, CDR2 YYREEE (reference sequence). The V gene end was trimmed by 5 bases and the J gene end by 0 bases; junction bases not matched to a gene: 14. The CDR3 DNA is TGTGCCAGCAGTTACTCGGGCGGGAGACCCCGCTCCTACAATGAGCAGTTCTTC. It is translated as CASSYSGGRPRSYNEQFF. Based on the CDR3 plus reference TRBV5-4 and TRBJ2-1, the full variable domain is ETGVTQSPTHLIKTRGQQVTLRCSSQSGHNTVSWYQQALGQGPQFIFQYYREEENGRGNFPPRFSGLQFPNYSSELNVNALELDDSALYLCASSYSGGRPRSYNEQFFGPGTRLTVL.

The chain joins TRBV2 to TRBJ1-5; perhaps TRBD1 as D (5 bases). This CDR3 is built from 16 residues. Germline assignment: CDR1 SNHLY and CDR2 FYNNEI. Deletions cut 2 bases from V and 7 bases from J, with 18 bases between. In nucleotides, the CDR3 is TGTGCCAGCAGTGAACCCCGCGGGGGAAGGAGCCAGCCCCAGCATTTT. This codes for CASSEPRGGRSQPQHF.

This clone was seen only once. The chain recombines TRBV28 with TRBJ2-7; 10 positions agree with TRBD1. Germline CDR1 reads MDHEN; CDR2 reads SYDVKM. V gave up 5 bases and J gave up 4 bases; unmatched junction bases: 8. The CDR3 consists of 15 residues. The CDR3 loop reads CASSATGTGVYEQYF. Written as DNA, the CDR3 is TGTGCCAGCAGTGCTACCGGGACAGGGGTGTACGAGCAGTACTTC.

This clone was detected once. V and J are TRBV28 and TRBJ2-5; TRBD2 agrees at 7 bases. The CDR3 totals 16 residues. J gave up 2 bases and V 8 bases, and 14 bases lay outside the gene matches. Germline V gene lookup returns CDR1 MDHEN and CDR2 SYDVKM. CDR3 nucleotides: TGTGCCAGCCTTTCGTGGGGGAGGGGAGGTCAAGAGACCCAGTACTTC. Amino acids: CASLSWGRGGQETQYF.

In DNA form, the CDR3 reads TGTGCCAGCAGTTTTGGTTTATGGCGATCGGCTTTCTTT. This gives the protein CASSFGLWRSAFF. J is TRBJ1-1 and V is TRBV28; unclear D gene. The CDR3 is made up of 13 amino acids. Trimming stripped 3 bases from V and 11 bases from J, with 16 bases between. CDR1 MDHEN and CDR2 SYDVKM come from the germline V gene.

The chain is built from TRBV6-1 and TRBJ1-5; D gene uncertain. Per germline, CDR1 MNHNS and CDR2 SASEGT. The length of the CDR3 is 15 residues. The germline V and J ends were trimmed by 3 bases and 1 base, with 10 bases remaining between them. The CDR3 sequence: CASSDRLSSNQPQHF. The CDR3, as DNA: TGTGCCAGCAGTGACAGGTTGTCAAGCAATCAGCCCCAGCATTTT.

The chain combines TRBV28 with TRBJ1-3, with TRBD1 identical over 8 bases. This CDR3 spans 14 amino acids. V shed 8 bases, J shed 4 bases, and the junction held 7 bases outside the gene matches. CDR1 and CDR2 (germline): MDHEN, SYDVKM. CDR3 sequence reads: CASSRGLGGNTIYF. The CDR3 DNA sequence: TGTGCCAGCTCCAGGGGGCTAGGAGGAAACACCATATATTTT.